The 21 T cell receptor beta chains below were found in one sample sequenced in a study of T cell responses to AZD1222 COVID-19 vaccine. TCRdb's copy holds only in-frame clones and misses some; the assay was immunoSEQ multiplex PCR. The table shows 85,000 to 100,000 clones, with approximately 89% occurring only once. Sequencing used peripheral blood, obtained 28 days after the second AZD1222 dose. The origin of the receptors is an adult who received the AZD1222 COVID-19 vaccine.

The gene calls are TRBV28 and TRBJ2-2, with 12 nucleotides matching TRBD1. The length of the CDR3 is 16 residues. Losses at the gene ends were 3 bases for V and 7 bases for J; bases not matched to a gene: 6. CDR1 is MDHEN and CDR2 is SYDVKM in the germline V gene. The CDR3 DNA sequence: TGTGCCAGCAGTTTGGCGGGACAGGGGGCAGTCGGGGAGCTGTTTTTT. This translates into CASSLAGQGAVGELFF.

The V call is TRBV7-9, the J call TRBJ2-5, with TRBD1 matching 8 bases. CDR1 and CDR2 from the germline V gene are SEHNR and FQNEAQ (reference sequence). V gave up 4 bases and J gave up 4 bases; unmatched junction bases: 8. The CDR3 is 15 amino acids. The CDR3 is CASSSYAGTGETQYF. CDR3 DNA sequence: TGTGCCAGCAGCTCATATGCAGGGACAGGAGAGACCCAGTACTTC.

The chain recombines TRBV15 with TRBJ1-5; D is ambiguous. Germline V gene sequence: CDR1 LNHNV, CDR2 YYDKDF (reference sequence). This CDR3 spans 14 amino acids. The ends were cut back, 1 base at V and 5 bases at J, with 9 bases in the middle. For the CDR3, the DNA is TGTGCCACCAGCAGAGTGTCGATAGATCAGCCCCAGCATTTT. Translating gives CATSRVSIDQPQHF.

V is TRBV7-9 and J is TRBJ2-7, with no clear D. The CDR3 has 12 amino acids. Germline values: CDR1 SEHNR, CDR2 FQNEAQ (reference sequence). The ends were cut back, 5 bases at V and 7 bases at J, with 12 bases in the middle. The CDR3 DNA sequence: TGTGCCAGCAGCCGACCCCAAGGGGAGCAGTACTTC. Translating gives CASSRPQGEQYF.

V gene TRBV28 combines with J gene TRBJ1-1; tentative D call: TRBD1 (6 bases). From germline, CDR1 is MDHEN and CDR2 SYDVKM. V lost 7 bases to trimming and J lost 0 bases, with 18 bases between them. This CDR3 contains 16 residues. CDR3 protein: CASTNPPGDMNTEAFF. CDR3 in DNA: TGTGCCAGCACCAACCCCCCCGGGGACATGAACACTGAAGCTTTCTTT.

This clone appeared a single time. V is TRBV14 and J is TRBJ2-1; D uncertain. The germline V gene has CDR1 SGHDN and CDR2 FVKESK. The CDR3 loop spans 11 amino acids. With 4 bases removed from V and 9 bases from J, the gap between germline ends came to 7 bases. CDR3 DNA: TGTGCCAGCAGCCGGGCCCGTGAGCAGTTCTTC. It specifies CASSRAREQFF.

The CDR3 coding sequence is TGTGCCACCAGCAGAGTACACAGGGGGGGTGAAAAACTGTTTTTT. Translating it yields CATSRVHRGGEKLFF. The V and J genes are TRBV15 and TRBJ1-4; 8 nucleotides align to TRBD1. V was clipped by 1 base and J by 7 bases; unmatched bases: 5. The germline gives CDR1 LNHNV, CDR2 YYDKDF (reference sequence). CDR3 length: 15 residues.

The rearrangement uses TRBV24-1 and TRBJ2-2; TRBD1 aligns across 9 bases. Per the germline V gene, CDR1 is KGHDR and CDR2 is SFDVKD. J gave up 7 bases and V 7 bases, and 6 bases lay outside the gene matches. This CDR3 is built from 14 residues. CDR3 nucleotides: TGTGCCACCAGGGACAGGGGAGTAAACGGGGAGCTGTTTTTT. This encodes CATRDRGVNGELFF.

The chain employs TRBV6-5 and TRBJ2-7, with 7 bases that match TRBD1. V gave up 7 bases and J gave up 3 bases; unmatched junction bases: 6. The germline V gene encodes CDR1 MNHEY and CDR2 SVGAGI. The CDR3 contains 13 residues. CDR3 region: CASTGDSHYEQYF. In DNA form, the CDR3 reads TGTGCCAGCACTGGGGACAGTCACTACGAGCAGTACTTC.

The rearrangement links TRBV3-1 (or the pseudogene TRBV3-2) to TRBJ2-5; D gene uncertain. The CDR3 runs 15 residues. V gave up 4 bases and J gave up 1 base, with 13 bases separating them. Germline V gene lookup returns CDR1 LGHDT and CDR2 YNNKEL (reference sequence). The chain's CDR3 is CASSLLGRAQETQYF. CDR3 coding DNA: TGTGCCAGCAGCCTTCTAGGTAGGGCCCAAGAGACCCAGTACTTC.

V and J are TRBV11-2 and TRBJ2-1; perhaps TRBD2 as D (5 bases). Deletions cut 6 bases from V and 6 bases from J, with 21 bases between. CDR3 length: 16 residues. The germline V gene has CDR1 SGHAT and CDR2 FQNNGV. The CDR3 coding sequence is TGTGCCAGCAGGGCGGGTCTGGGAGCCCAAGGCAATGAGCAGTTCTTC. Translated, it gives CASRAGLGAQGNEQFF. The whole variable domain, filled in from reference TRBV11-2 and TRBJ2-1, reads EAGVAQSPRYKIIEKRQSVAFWCNPISGHATLYWYQQILGQGPKLLIQFQNNGVVDDSQLPKDRFSAERLKGVDSTLKIQPAKLEDSAVYLCASRAGLGAQGNEQFFGPGTRLTVL.

This clone showed up just a few times. J is TRBJ2-7 and V is TRBV2; tentatively, D is TRBD2 (5 bases). The CDR3 sequence is 13 residues long. Germline CDR1 and CDR2: SNHLY and FYNNEI. V was cut by 6 bases and J by 0 bases, with 9 bases left in between. The CDR3 sequence is CASSGTSSYEQYF. CDR3 sequence (DNA): TGTGCCAGCAGCGGTACTAGCTCCTACGAGCAGTACTTC.

The CDR3 region is CASSPSIGRSYSNQPQHF. Written as DNA, the CDR3 is TGTGCCAGCTCACCCTCGATAGGACGGTCATATAGCAATCAGCCCCAGCATTTT. The chain links TRBV18 to TRBJ1-5, with D uncertain. The CDR3 covers 18 residues. Trimming left V 3 bases short and J 0 bases short, with 18 bases between. Germline assignment: CDR1 KGHSH and CDR2 LQKENI.

The count of this clone is one. The CDR3 reads CASSRRDSNEKLFF. The CDR3 DNA follows: TGTGCCAGCAGCCGCCGGGACAGTAATGAAAAACTGTTTTTT. This chain uses TRBV27 with TRBJ1-4, with 7 bases identical to TRBD1. CDR1 and CDR2 from the germline V gene are MNHEY and SMNVEV (reference sequence). Trimming cost V 6 bases and J 4 bases; bases outside gene matches: 5. The CDR3 is made up of 14 amino acids.

The chain joins TRBV7-2 to TRBJ2-7, with TRBD1 matching over 11 bases. This CDR3 has 18 amino acids. CDR1 and CDR2 from the germline V gene are SGHTA and FQGNSA. Trimming cost V 1 base and J 3 bases; bases outside gene matches: 11. CDR3 residues: CASSLGLVGQGGGYEQYF. In DNA form, the CDR3 reads TGTGCCAGCAGCTTAGGTCTAGTGGGACAGGGGGGCGGCTACGAGCAGTACTTC.

This clone occurred once. J is TRBJ1-5 and V is TRBV30; D unresolved. CDR3 size: 14 residues. Trimming removed 5 bases at V and 6 bases at J, with 17 bases between. Germline loops: CDR1 GTSNPN, CDR2 SVGIG (reference sequence). CDR3 sequence reads: CAWDNLLAGQPQHF. The CDR3 DNA follows: TGTGCCTGGGACAACCTCCTGGCTGGTCAGCCCCAGCATTTT.

This chain joins TRBV7-2 and TRBJ2-2; D perhaps matches TRBD2 (6 bases). Trimming cost V 8 bases and J 5 bases, with 18 bases left between them. Germline assignment: CDR1 SGHTA and CDR2 FQGNSA. The CDR3 runs 15 residues. CDR3 loop: CASHSRGTQTGELFF. CDR3 nucleotide sequence: TGTGCCAGCCACTCTCGGGGGACCCAAACCGGGGAGCTGTTTTTT.

This clone was counted a single time. V and J are TRBV28 and TRBJ1-2, with TRBD1 as a possible D gene (5 bases). The CDR3 has 13 residues. The germline V gene has CDR1 MDHEN and CDR2 SYDVKM. The V end was cut by 9 bases, the J end by 5 bases, with 16 bases between. The CDR3 DNA is TGTGCCAGTCGTATAGGGACCGAGTATGGCTACACCTTC. It codes for CASRIGTEYGYTF.

The chain has TRBV18 and TRBJ1-1; D gene uncertain. Trimming removed 2 bases from V and 8 bases from J, with 9 bases in between. Germline V gives CDR1 KGHSH, CDR2 LQKENI. This CDR3 has 12 residues. The CDR3: CASSPRGSEAFF. The DNA for the CDR3 is TGTGCCAGCTCACCAAGAGGGTCGGAAGCTTTCTTT. Complete variable domain (other parts from reference TRBV18 and TRBJ1-1): NAGVMQNPRHLVRRRGQEARLRCSPMKGHSHVYWYRQLPEEGLKFMVYLQKENIIDESGMPKERFSAEFPKEGPSILRIQQVVRGDSAAYFCASSPRGSEAFFGQGTRLTVV.

The chain carries TRBV7-6 and TRBJ2-4, with TRBD1 as a possible D gene (5 bases). Trimming removed 2 bases from V and 6 bases from J, with 17 bases in between. Per the germline V gene, CDR1 is SGHVS and CDR2 is FNYEAQ. There are 16 residues in the CDR3. The CDR3 DNA is TGTGCCAGCAGCTTAAGTCCGGCAGGGAATGGAAACATTCAGTACTTC. The encoded protein is CASSLSPAGNGNIQYF.

CDR3 in DNA: TGTGCCAGCAGCCAAGAAATAGCGGGGGTGGGAGAGCAGTACTTC. Translation: CASSQEIAGVGEQYF. The chain couples TRBV4-2 to TRBJ2-7; the match to TRBD2 covers 9 bases. Trimming cost V 0 bases and J 7 bases; bases outside gene matches: 7. This CDR3 is 15 amino acids long. Germline V lookup: CDR1 LGHNA, CDR2 YNFKEQ.